The subject of this entry is one T cell receptor (beta chain). V lost 4 bases and J lost 6; bases outside the gene matches: 4. The CDR3 covers 14 residues. Per the germline V gene, CDR1 is SGHRS and CDR2 is YFSETQ. The sample comes from a study of blood T cell repertoires in COVID-19. As originally analysed: Nucleated cell counts were estimated from reference gene primer amplification. The method was immunoSEQ multiplex PCR; TCRdb's version includes in-frame clones alone and lacks a portion of them. V and J calls and clone size are as listed in that table; D and trimming were resolved from the DNA. The sample records around 99,000 clones, 84% being singletons.

The sequenced material came from peripheral blood. The chain couples TRBV5-1 to TRBJ1-5, with 10 nucleotides matching TRBD1. This TCR came from a woman older than 75 with active or convalescent COVID-19. CDR3 coding DNA: TGCGCCAGCAGCCAAGGGGACAGGGGTCAGCCCCAGCATTTT. It is translated as CASSQGDRGQPQHF.